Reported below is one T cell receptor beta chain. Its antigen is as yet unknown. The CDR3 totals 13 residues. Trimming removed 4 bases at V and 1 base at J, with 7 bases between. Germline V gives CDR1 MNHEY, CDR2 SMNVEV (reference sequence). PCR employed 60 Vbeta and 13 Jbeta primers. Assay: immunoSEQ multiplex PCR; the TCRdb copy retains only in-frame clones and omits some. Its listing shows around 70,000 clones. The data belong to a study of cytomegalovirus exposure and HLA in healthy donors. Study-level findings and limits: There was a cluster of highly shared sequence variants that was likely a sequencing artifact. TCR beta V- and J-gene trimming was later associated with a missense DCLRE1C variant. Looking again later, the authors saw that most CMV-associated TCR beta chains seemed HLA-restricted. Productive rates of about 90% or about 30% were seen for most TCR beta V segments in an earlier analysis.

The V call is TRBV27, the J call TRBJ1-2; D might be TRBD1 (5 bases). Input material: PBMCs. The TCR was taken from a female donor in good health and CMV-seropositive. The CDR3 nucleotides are TGTGCCAGCAGTTCGACAGATAACTATGGCTACACCTTC. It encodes CASSSTDNYGYTF.